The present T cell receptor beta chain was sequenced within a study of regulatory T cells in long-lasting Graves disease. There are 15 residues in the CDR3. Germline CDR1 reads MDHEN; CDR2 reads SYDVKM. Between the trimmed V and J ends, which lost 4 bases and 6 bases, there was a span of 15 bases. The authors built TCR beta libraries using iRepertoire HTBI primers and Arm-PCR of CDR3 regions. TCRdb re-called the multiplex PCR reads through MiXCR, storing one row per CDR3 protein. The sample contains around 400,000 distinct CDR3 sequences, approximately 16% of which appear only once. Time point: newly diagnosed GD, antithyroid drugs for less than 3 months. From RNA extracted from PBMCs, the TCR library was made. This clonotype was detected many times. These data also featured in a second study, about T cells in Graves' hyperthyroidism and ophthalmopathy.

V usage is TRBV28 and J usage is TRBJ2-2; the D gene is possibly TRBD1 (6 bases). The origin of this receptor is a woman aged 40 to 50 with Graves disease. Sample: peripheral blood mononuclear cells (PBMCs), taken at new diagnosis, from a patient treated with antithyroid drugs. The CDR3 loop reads CASSYNPRGAGELFF. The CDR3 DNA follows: TGTGCCAGCAGTTACAATCCCAGGGGAGCCGGGGAGCTGTTTTTT.